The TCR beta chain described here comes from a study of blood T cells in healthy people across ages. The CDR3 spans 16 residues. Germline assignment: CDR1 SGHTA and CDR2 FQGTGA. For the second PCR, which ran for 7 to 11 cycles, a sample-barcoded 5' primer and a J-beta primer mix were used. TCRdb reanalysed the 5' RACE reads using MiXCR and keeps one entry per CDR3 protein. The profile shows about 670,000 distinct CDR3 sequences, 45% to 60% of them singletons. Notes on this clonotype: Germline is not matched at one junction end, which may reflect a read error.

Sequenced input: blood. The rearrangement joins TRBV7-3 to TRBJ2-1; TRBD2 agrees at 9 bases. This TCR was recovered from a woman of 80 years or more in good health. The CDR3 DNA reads TGTGCCGGCAGCTTAAAGCTGACTAGCGGTAACAATGAGCAGTTCTTC. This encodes CAGSLKLTSGNNEQFF.